This T cell receptor (beta chain) is drawn from a study of OX40 agonist ivuxolimab in advanced cancers. On the study more broadly: Age averaged around 60 years (range about 23 to 80), and approximately 80% were male.

TCRdb keeps only in-frame clones here, not all; method: immunoSEQ multiplex PCR. The sample shows around 15,000 clones, approximately 86% of them seen only once. The V gene's germline CDR1 is MNHEY and CDR2 SVGAGI. V dropped 5 bases and J dropped 4 bases, with 8 bases sitting between them. The CDR3 extends over 12 amino acids. The chain employs TRBV6-5 and TRBJ1-2, with unresolved D. The clonotype comes from an adult with an advanced solid tumor such as melanoma, head and neck, liver or kidney cancer. Source: CD4+ or CD8+ T cells sorted from blood, taken in a trial of the OX40 agonist ivuxolimab. CDR3 in amino acids: CASSRAGYGYTF. CDR3 coding DNA: TGTGCCAGCAGTCGGGCAGGCTATGGCTACACCTTC.